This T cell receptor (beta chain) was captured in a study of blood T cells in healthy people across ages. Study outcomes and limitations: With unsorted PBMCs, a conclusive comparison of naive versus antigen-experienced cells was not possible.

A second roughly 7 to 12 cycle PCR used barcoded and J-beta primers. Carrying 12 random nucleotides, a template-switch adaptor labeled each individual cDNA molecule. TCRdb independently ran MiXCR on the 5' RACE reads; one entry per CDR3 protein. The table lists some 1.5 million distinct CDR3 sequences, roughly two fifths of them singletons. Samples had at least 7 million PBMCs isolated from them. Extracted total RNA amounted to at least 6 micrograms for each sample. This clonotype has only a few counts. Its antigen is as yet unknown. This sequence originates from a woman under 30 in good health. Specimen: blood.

CDR3 nucleotides: TGTGCCAGCAGCCCTTGGGGACAGGGGTCGGGTGAGCAGTTCTTC. Translation: CASSPWGQGSGEQFF. The rearrangement joins TRBV7-2 to TRBJ2-1, with 10 bases matching TRBD1. CDR1 SGHTA and CDR2 FQGNSA come from the germline V gene. J lost 9 bases, V lost 5 bases, and 10 bases had no gene match. This CDR3 is 15 amino acids long.